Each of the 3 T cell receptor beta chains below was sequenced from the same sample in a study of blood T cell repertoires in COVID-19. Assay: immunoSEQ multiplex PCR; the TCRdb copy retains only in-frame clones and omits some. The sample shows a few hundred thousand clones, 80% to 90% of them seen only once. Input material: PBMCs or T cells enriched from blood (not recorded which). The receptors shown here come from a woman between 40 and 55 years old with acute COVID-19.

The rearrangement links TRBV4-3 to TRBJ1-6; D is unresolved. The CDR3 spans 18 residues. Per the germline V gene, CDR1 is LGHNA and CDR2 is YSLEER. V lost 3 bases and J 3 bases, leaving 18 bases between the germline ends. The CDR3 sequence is CASSQALGGPGYNSPLHF. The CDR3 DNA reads TGCGCCAGCAGCCAGGCCTTAGGAGGGCCAGGCTATAATTCACCCCTCCACTTT.

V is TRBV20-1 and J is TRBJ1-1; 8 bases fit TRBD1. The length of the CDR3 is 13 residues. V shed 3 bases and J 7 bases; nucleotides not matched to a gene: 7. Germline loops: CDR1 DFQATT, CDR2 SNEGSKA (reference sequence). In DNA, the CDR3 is TGCAGTGCTAGTCCAGGGGGCCAAAATGAAGCTTTCTTT. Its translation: CSASPGGQNEAFF.

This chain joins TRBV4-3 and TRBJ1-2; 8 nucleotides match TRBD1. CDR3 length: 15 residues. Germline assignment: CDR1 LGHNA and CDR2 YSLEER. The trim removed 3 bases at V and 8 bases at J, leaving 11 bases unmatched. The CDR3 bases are TGCGCCAGCAGCCACCCCGGGCAGGGGGCAGGCGGCTACACCTTC. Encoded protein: CASSHPGQGAGGYTF.